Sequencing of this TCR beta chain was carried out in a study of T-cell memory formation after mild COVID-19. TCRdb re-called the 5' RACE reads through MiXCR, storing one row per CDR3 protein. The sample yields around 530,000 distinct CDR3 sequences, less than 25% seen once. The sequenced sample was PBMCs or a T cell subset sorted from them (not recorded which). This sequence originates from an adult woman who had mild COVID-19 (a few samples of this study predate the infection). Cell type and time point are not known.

The CDR3 loop reads CAISEPRAGARGYTF. In nucleotides, the CDR3 is TGTGCCATCAGTGAGCCGAGGGCAGGGGCCCGTGGCTACACCTTC. V is TRBV10-3 and J is TRBJ1-2; possibly TRBD1 for D (6 bases). Trimming removed 2 bases from V and 7 bases from J, with 17 bases in between. Germline CDR1 reads ENHRY; CDR2 reads SYGVKD. The CDR3 has 15 amino acids.